The entry below gives a single T cell receptor (beta chain) sequence along with its context. No antigen is known for it. This sample is part of a study of early T cells in non-severe SARS-CoV-2 infection. The overall study: Sequenced bulk RNA came from whole blood that was unsorted, and chains were unpaired.

Germline CDR1 MNHEY, CDR2 SVGEGT. Trimming took 8 bases from V and 1 from J; bases not matched to a gene: 10. This CDR3 contains 16 residues. Tagging with unique molecular identifiers was applied to individual cDNA molecules. TCRdb recomputed calls from the 5' RACE reads with MiXCR, one row per CDR3 protein. The table has some 67,000 distinct CDR3 sequences, 13% seen once. Study outcomes and limitations: VDJdb matching skewed toward anti-spike CD8 responses, missing private and CD4 specificities.

The sample was whole blood. The clonotype originates from an adult who was a healthcare worker with PCR-confirmed SARS-CoV-2 infection or an uninfected control (not recorded which). V gene TRBV6-2 or TRBV6-3 combines with J gene TRBJ2-1, with 8 nucleotides matching TRBD2. The CDR3 sequence: CASREAGGQSYNEQFF. The CDR3 coding sequence is TGTGCCAGCCGGGAGGCGGGAGGTCAGTCCTACAATGAGCAGTTCTTC.